These T cell receptor beta chains were read from a single sample in a study of CD8+ T cells in alopecia areata. TCRdb's table, derived via immunoSEQ multiplex PCR, lists solely in-frame clones and lacks some. The repertoire holds 120,000 or so clones, with 61% as singletons. The source material was CD4+ T cells sorted from blood, sampled at week 4, from a patient treated with tofacitinib. Source of these receptors: a human donor with alopecia areata. Each CDR3 is given with its conserved first and last residue. A D gene is named only where the DNA matches it firmly. Clone size is stated in some rows and not others, as once, few, many or a class when expanded.

abundance | j_gene | v_gene | d_gene | CDR3aa | CDR3nt
. | TRBJ2-5 | TRBV7-2 | . | CASSFSPRVETQYF | TGTGCCAGCAGCTTCTCCCCCAGGGTAGAGACCCAGTACTTC
. | TRBJ1-2 | TRBV6-5 | TRBD1 | CASSRRQGGYGYTF | TGTGCCAGCAGCCGTAGACAGGGTGGCTATGGCTACACCTTC
few | TRBJ2-3 | TRBV29-1 | . | CSVEFTASTDTQYF | TGCAGCGTTGAATTTACGGCGAGCACAGATACGCAGTATTTT
. | TRBJ2-1 | TRBV5-6 | TRBD1 | CASSSTDRGRNEQFF | TGTGCCAGCAGCTCGACGGACAGGGGGCGAAATGAGCAGTTCTTC
few | TRBJ1-2 | TRBV27 | TRBD1 | CASSFDRGHNYGYTF | TGTGCCAGCAGTTTCGACAGGGGGCATAACTATGGCTACACCTTC
few | TRBJ2-3 | TRBV7-3 | . | CASSSRSGDTQYF | TGTGCCAGCAGCTCCCGATCGGGGGATACGCAGTATTTT
. | TRBJ1-2 | TRBV25-1 | . | CASSAPGLFYGYTF | TGTGCCAGCTCCGCACCCGGGCTCTTCTATGGCTACACCTTC
few | TRBJ2-3 | TRBV29-1 | . | CSVEGSSHTDTQYF | TGCAGCGTGGAGGGTAGCAGCCACACAGATACGCAGTATTTT
few | TRBJ2-5 | TRBV12-5 | TRBD1 | CASGLAHGTGESETQYF | TGTGCTAGTGGTTTGGCCCACGGGACAGGGGAATCGGAGACCCAGTACTTC
few | TRBJ2-7 | TRBV2 | TRBD1 | CASSGGLRDSGYPYEQYF | TGTGCCAGCAGTGGCGGTCTTCGGGACAGCGGTTACCCCTACGAGCAGTACTTC
. | TRBJ2-1 | TRBV7-3 | TRBD2 | CASSFLGTTYNEQFF | TGTGCCAGCAGCTTTCTGGGGACTACCTACAATGAGCAGTTCTTC
. | TRBJ1-5 | TRBV10-3 | TRBD1 | CATTGVLDQPQHF | TGTGCCACCACAGGGGTTTTGGATCAGCCCCAGCATTTT
. | TRBJ1-5 | TRBV30 | . | CAWSVDPSNQPQHF | TGTGCCTGGAGTGTGGACCCGAGCAATCAGCCCCAGCATTTT